The source of this T cell receptor (beta chain) is a study of blood T cell repertoires in COVID-19. Participant age was about 18 to 89 years, and participants resided in roughly 25 US areas. TCRdb's table, derived via immunoSEQ multiplex PCR, lists solely in-frame clones and lacks some. Of roughly 190,000 clones detected, about 91% appear once; the ten largest clones hold roughly 0.77%. Germline V lookup: CDR1 SEHNR, CDR2 FQNEAQ (reference sequence). Trimming cost V 2 bases and J 3 bases; bases outside gene matches: 10. The CDR3 runs 17 residues. The chain recombines TRBV7-9 with TRBJ1-5, with 7 bases matching TRBD1. Sequencing input: PBMCs or T cells enriched from blood (not recorded which). The TCR originated in a woman aged 18 to 35 who had recovered from COVID-19. Here the CDR3 reads CASSLSLTGVDNQPQHF. CDR3 in DNA: TGTGCCAGCAGCTTATCCCTAACAGGGGTAGACAATCAGCCCCAGCATTTT.